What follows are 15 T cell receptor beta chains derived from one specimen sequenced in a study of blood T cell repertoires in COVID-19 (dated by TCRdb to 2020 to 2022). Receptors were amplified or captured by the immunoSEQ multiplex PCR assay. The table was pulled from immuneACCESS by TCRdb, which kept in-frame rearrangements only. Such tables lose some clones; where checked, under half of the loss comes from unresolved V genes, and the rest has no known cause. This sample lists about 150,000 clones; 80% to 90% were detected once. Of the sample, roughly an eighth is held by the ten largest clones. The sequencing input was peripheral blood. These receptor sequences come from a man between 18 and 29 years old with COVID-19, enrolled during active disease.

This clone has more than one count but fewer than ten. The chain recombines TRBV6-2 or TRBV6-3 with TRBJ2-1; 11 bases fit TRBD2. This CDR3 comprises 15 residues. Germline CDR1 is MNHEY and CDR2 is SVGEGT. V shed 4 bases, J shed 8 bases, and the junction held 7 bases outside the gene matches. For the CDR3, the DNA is TGTGCCAGCAGTTGGGATGGGACTAGCGGCGATGAGCAGTTCTTC. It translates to CASSWDGTSGDEQFF.

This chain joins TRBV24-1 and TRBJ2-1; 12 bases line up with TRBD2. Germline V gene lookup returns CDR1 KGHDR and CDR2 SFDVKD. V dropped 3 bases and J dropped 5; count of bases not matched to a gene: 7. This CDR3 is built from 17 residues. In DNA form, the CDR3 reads TGTGCCACCAGTGATCGCAGACTAGCGGGAGCGGACAATGAGCAGTTCTTC. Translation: CATSDRRLAGADNEQFF.

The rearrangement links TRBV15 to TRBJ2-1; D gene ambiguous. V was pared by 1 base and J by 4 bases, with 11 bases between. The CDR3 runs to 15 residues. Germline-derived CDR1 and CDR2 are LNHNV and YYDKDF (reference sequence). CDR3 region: CATSRAPTGYNEQFF. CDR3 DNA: TGTGCCACCAGCAGAGCCCCGACGGGTTACAATGAGCAGTTCTTC.

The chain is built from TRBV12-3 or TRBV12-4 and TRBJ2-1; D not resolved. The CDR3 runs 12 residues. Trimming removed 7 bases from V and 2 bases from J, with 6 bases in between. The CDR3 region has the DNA TGTGCCAGCAAATACACCTACAATGAGCAGTTCTTC. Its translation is CASKYTYNEQFF.

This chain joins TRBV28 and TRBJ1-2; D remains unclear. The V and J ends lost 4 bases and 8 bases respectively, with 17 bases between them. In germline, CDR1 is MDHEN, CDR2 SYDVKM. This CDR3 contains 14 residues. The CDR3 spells CASSSVGLFWGYTF. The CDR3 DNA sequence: TGTGCCAGCAGTTCCGTCGGACTTTTCTGGGGCTACACCTTC.

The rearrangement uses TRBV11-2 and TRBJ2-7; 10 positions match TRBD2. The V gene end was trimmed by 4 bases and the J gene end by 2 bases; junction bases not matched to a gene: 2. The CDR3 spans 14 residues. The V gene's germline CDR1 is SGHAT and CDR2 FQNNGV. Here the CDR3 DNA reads TGTGCCAGCAGCTCACTAGCGGGAACCTACGAGCAGTACTTC. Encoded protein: CASSSLAGTYEQYF. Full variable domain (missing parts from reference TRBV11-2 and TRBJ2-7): EAGVAQSPRYKIIEKRQSVAFWCNPISGHATLYWYQQILGQGPKLLIQFQNNGVVDDSQLPKDRFSAERLKGVDSTLKIQPAKLEDSAVYLCASSSLAGTYEQYFGPGTRLTVT.

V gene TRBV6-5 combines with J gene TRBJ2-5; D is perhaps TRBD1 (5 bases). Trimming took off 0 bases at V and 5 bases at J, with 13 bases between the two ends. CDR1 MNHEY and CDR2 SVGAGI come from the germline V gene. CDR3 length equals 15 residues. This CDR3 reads CASSYSDTLAETQYF. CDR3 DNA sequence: TGTGCCAGCAGTTACTCGGACACACTGGCGGAGACCCAGTACTTC.

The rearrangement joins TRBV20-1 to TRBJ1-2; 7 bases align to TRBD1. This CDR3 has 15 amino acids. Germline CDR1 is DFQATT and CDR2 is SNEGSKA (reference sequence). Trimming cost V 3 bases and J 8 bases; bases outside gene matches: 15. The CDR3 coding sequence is TGCAGTGCTAGTGACCCGACAGGGAGGTCGGAAGGCTACACCTTC. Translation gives CSASDPTGRSEGYTF.

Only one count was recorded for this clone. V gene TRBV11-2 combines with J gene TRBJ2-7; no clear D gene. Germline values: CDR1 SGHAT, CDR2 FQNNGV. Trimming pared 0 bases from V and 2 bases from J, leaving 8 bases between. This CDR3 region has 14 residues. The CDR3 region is CASSLERQTYEQYF. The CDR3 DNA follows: TGTGCCAGCAGCTTAGAACGACAAACCTACGAGCAGTACTTC.

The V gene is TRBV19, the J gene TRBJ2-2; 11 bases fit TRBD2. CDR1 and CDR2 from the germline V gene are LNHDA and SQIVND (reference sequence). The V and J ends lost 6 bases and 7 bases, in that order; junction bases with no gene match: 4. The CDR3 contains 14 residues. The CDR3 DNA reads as TGTGCCAGTAGCCGCGGGACTAGCGGCGGGGAGCTGTTTTTT. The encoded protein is CASSRGTSGGELFF.

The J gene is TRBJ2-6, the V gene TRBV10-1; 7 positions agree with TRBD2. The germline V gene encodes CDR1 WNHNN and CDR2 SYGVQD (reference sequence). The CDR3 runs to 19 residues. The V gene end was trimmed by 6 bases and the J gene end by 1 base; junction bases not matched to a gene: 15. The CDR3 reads CASSDVSERLASGANVLTF. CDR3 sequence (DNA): TGCGCCAGCAGCGACGTCTCCGAGAGACTAGCTTCTGGGGCCAACGTCCTGACTTTC.

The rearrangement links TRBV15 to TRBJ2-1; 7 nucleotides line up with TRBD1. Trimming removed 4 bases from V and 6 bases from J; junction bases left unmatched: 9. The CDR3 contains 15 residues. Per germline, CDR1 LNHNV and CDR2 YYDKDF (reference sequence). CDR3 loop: CATSTNRGRGNEQFF. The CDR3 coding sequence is TGTGCCACCAGCACAAACAGGGGACGGGGCAATGAGCAGTTCTTC.

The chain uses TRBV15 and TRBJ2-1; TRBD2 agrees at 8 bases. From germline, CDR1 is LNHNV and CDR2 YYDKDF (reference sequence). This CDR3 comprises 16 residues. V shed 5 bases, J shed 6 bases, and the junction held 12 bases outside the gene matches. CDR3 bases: TGTGCCACCAGCCCCGACGGGGCGGGAGGACTCAATGAGCAGTTCTTC. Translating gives CATSPDGAGGLNEQFF.

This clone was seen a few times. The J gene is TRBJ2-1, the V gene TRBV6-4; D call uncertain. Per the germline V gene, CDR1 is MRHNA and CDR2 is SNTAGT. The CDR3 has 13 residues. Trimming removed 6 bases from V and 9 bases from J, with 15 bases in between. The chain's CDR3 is CASSPEAAGEQFF. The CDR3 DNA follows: TGTGCCAGCAGCCCCGAAGCTGCAGGTGAGCAGTTCTTC.

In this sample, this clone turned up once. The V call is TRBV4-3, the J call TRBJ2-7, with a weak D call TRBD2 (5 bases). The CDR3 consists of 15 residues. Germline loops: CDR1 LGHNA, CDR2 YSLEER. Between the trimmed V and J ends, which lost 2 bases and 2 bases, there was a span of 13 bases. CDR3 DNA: TGCGCCAGCAGCCAACTATACCTAGCTACCTACGAGCAGTACTTC. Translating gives CASSQLYLATYEQYF.